These 29 T cell receptor beta chains were sequenced from one sample in a study of CD4 T cells in relation to SARS-CoV-2 and coronaviruses. Using immunoSEQ multiplex PCR, the repertoire was profiled, and TCRdb retains in-frame clones only, with some absent. The sample holds about 43,000 clones, roughly 80% seen once. No cognate antigen is known for these TCRs. The material sequenced was naive CD4+ T cells from PBMCs, cultured in vitro. Subset in this sample: naive CD4+ T cells isolated by negative enrichment. Receptors originate from an adult with COVID-19.

This clone was found a few times. The chain links TRBV2 to TRBJ1-5; D is ambiguous. From germline, CDR1 is SNHLY and CDR2 FYNNEI. Trimming removed 3 bases at V and 3 bases at J, with 6 bases between. The CDR3 consists of 13 residues. The CDR3: CASSDEANQPQHF. CDR3 sequence (DNA): TGTGCCAGCAGTGATGAGGCCAATCAGCCCCAGCATTTT.

This clone was detected once. CDR3: CASGKGTGVYGYTF. The CDR3, as DNA: TGTGCCAGCGGAAAGGGCACAGGGGTCTATGGCTACACCTTC. This chain links TRBV6-5 with TRBJ1-2; TRBD1 matches 7 bases. The trim removed 8 bases at V and 4 bases at J, leaving 10 bases unmatched. CDR1 and CDR2 (germline): MNHEY, SVGAGI. CDR3 size: 14 residues.

In its sample, this clone ranks as large. This chain joins TRBV4-1 and TRBJ2-7; 12 bases fit TRBD2. Germline lookup yields CDR1 MGHRA and CDR2 YSYEKL. Unmatched junction bases numbered 1, after V lost 4 bases and J lost 6 bases. This CDR3 region has 13 residues. The CDR3 sequence: CASSPGLAGEQYF. The CDR3 DNA reads TGCGCCAGCAGCCCGGGACTAGCGGGCGAGCAGTACTTC.

The chain has TRBV29-1 and TRBJ2-5; D assignment may be TRBD1 or TRBD2 (6 bases each). Germline-derived CDR1 and CDR2 are SQVTM and ANQGSEA. The CDR3 has 15 amino acids. V was shortened by 4 bases and J by 0 bases, with 15 bases between the two germline ends. CDR3 sequence (DNA): TGCAGCGTTGGTGGGATAGGGGGGTACCAAGAGACCCAGTACTTC. This gives the protein CSVGGIGGYQETQYF.

This clone showed up just once. This sequence joins TRBV24-1 and TRBJ2-1, with TRBD1 matching over 7 bases. The ends lost 7 bases at V and 0 bases at J; junction bases unmatched: 8. The germline V gene encodes CDR1 KGHDR and CDR2 SFDVKD. The CDR3 has 16 residues. The CDR3 loop is CATRSDRAGSYNEQFF. The CDR3 coding sequence is TGTGCCACCAGAAGCGACAGGGCCGGCTCCTACAATGAGCAGTTCTTC.

This clone has just a few counts. This rearrangement joins TRBV7-3 to TRBJ2-3; D is possibly TRBD2 (6 bases). Trimming shortened V by 2 bases and J by 4 bases, and 10 bases separated the two germline ends. This CDR3 is built from 14 residues. Germline loops: CDR1 SGHTA, CDR2 FQGTGA. The CDR3: CASSLGTWSDTQYF. The CDR3 DNA reads TGTGCCAGCAGCTTAGGGACTTGGTCAGATACGCAGTATTTT.

This chain links TRBV29-1 with TRBJ2-5, with D possibly matching TRBD2 (5 bases). Trimming cost V 4 bases and J 3 bases, with 9 bases left between them. Germline values: CDR1 SQVTM, CDR2 ANQGSEA. CDR3 size: 12 residues. The CDR3 sequence: CSVAAEEETQYF. CDR3 bases: TGCAGCGTTGCCGCGGAGGAAGAGACCCAGTACTTC.

The chain recombines TRBV5-4 with TRBJ2-1, with 11 bases matching TRBD2. This CDR3 is built from 15 residues. The trim removed 1 base at V and 4 bases at J, leaving 1 base unmatched. Per the germline V gene, CDR1 is SGHNT and CDR2 is YYREEE (reference sequence). The CDR3 spells CASSLRLAGYNEQFF. The CDR3 region has the DNA TGTGCCAGCAGCTTGAGACTAGCGGGGTACAATGAGCAGTTCTTC.

The J gene is TRBJ2-7, the V gene TRBV25-1; 12 nucleotides agree with TRBD1. CDR3 length: 16 residues. Unmatched junction bases numbered 13, after V lost 2 bases and J lost 11 bases. Germline CDR1 MGHDK, CDR2 SYGVNS. Written as DNA, the CDR3 is TGTGCCAGCAGTGAAGGTTTAAGGGGGACAGGGGGCGCGAAGTACTTC. Protein product: CASSEGLRGTGGAKYF.

This chain joins TRBV20-1 and TRBJ2-5, with D possibly matching TRBD2 (5 bases). The germline V gene has CDR1 DFQATT and CDR2 SNEGSKA (reference sequence). Trimming cost V 3 bases and J 2 bases, with 10 bases left between them. The CDR3 runs 13 residues. The CDR3 protein is CSASRGPQETQYF. The CDR3 nucleotides read TGCAGTGCTAGTAGAGGGCCTCAAGAGACCCAGTACTTC.

The rearrangement links TRBV7-8 to TRBJ1-6; possibly TRBD1 for D (6 bases). This CDR3 has 17 residues. Trimming took 5 bases from V and 5 from J, leaving 19 bases between them. Germline values: CDR1 SGHVS, CDR2 FQNEAQ. In DNA form, the CDR3 reads TGTGCCAGCAGCCCACGGCGCTGGGGGGCGGATAATTCACCCCTCCACTTT. Its translation: CASSPRRWGADNSPLHF.

By frequency in the sample, this clone is medium-sized. V is TRBV27 and J is TRBJ2-3, with D unclear. V lost 1 base, J lost 4 bases, and 12 bases lay in between. CDR1 MNHEY and CDR2 SMNVEV come from the germline V gene (reference sequence). The CDR3 runs to 15 residues. The CDR3 bases are TGTGCCAGCAGTTTATTTAGGAGACGCCCAGATACGCAGTATTTT. The encoded protein is CASSLFRRRPDTQYF.

The chain links TRBV4-1 to TRBJ1-4; 8 positions match TRBD1. Germline V CDR1 and CDR2: MGHRA, YSYEKL. With 4 bases clipped from V and 3 bases from J, the junction kept 4 bases outside the gene matches. The CDR3 spans 15 residues. CDR3 protein: CASSPPGQANEKLFF. The CDR3 DNA sequence: TGCGCCAGCAGCCCACCGGGACAGGCTAATGAAAAACTGTTTTTT.

Written as DNA, the CDR3 is TGCAGTGCGGGGGGGCCCAATGAGCAGTTCTTC. This gives the protein CSAGGPNEQFF. The chain is built from TRBV20-1 and TRBJ2-1; TRBD2 might be the D (7 bases). V lost 6 bases to trimming and J lost 6 bases, with 9 bases between them. CDR1 and CDR2 from the germline V gene are DFQATT and SNEGSKA (reference sequence). The CDR3 is made up of 11 amino acids.

The rearrangement joins TRBV6-2 or TRBV6-3 to TRBJ2-5, with a weak D call TRBD2 (7 bases). The CDR3 sequence is 15 residues long. Trimming pared 2 bases from V and 3 bases from J, leaving 13 bases between. The germline V gene has CDR1 MNHEY and CDR2 SVGEGT. DNA of the CDR3: TGTGCCAGCAGTTACGGGGGGGCACATGAAGAGACCCAGTACTTC. As protein: CASSYGGAHEETQYF.

This chain joins TRBV3-1 (or the pseudogene TRBV3-2) and TRBJ2-7, with D uncertain. Germline V gives CDR1 LGHDT, CDR2 YNNKEL (reference sequence). The length of the CDR3 is 15 residues. Trimming took 0 bases from V and 0 from J, leaving 9 bases between them. This chain's CDR3 is CASSQDYSNSYEQYF. The CDR3 region has the DNA TGTGCCAGCAGCCAAGATTACTCGAACTCCTACGAGCAGTACTTC.

The chain is built from TRBV29-1 and TRBJ2-1; no reliable D call. V lost 4 bases and J 4 bases, leaving 11 bases between the germline ends. The CDR3 spans 13 residues. Germline CDR1 reads SQVTM; CDR2 reads ANQGSEA. CDR3 nucleotides: TGCAGCGTTGTGGACGGCACTTACAATGAGCAGTTCTTC. This codes for CSVVDGTYNEQFF.

This rearrangement joins TRBV28 to TRBJ2-7, with 7 bases lining up with TRBD1. V lost 3 bases, J lost 2 bases, and 7 bases stayed unmatched. Germline-derived CDR1 and CDR2 are MDHEN and SYDVKM. This CDR3 region has 15 residues. CDR3 sequence (DNA): TGTGCCAGCAGTTTCATTGGGACAGCGACCTACGAGCAGTACTTC. Amino acid sequence: CASSFIGTATYEQYF.

This rearrangement joins TRBV28 to TRBJ1-6; 10 bases align to TRBD1. V lost 11 bases to trimming and J lost 6 bases; unmatched junction nucleotides: 4. The CDR3 consists of 13 residues. CDR1 is MDHEN and CDR2 is SYDVKM in the germline V gene. The CDR3 sequence: CAGRTGGNSPLHF. The CDR3 DNA reads as TGTGCCGGACGGACAGGGGGTAATTCACCCCTCCACTTT.

As for this clone: A read error may be the cause here, since a much bigger clone is one base away. The CDR3 reads CASSLGTGPTDTQYF. CDR3 DNA sequence: TGTGCCAGCAGCTTAGGGACAGGGCCCACAGATACGCAGTATTTT. This chain links TRBV7-6 with TRBJ2-3, with 8 bases aligning to TRBD1. V lost 1 base and J lost 2; bases outside the gene matches: 2. Per the germline V gene, CDR1 is SGHVS and CDR2 is FNYEAQ. This CDR3 has 15 amino acids.

The chain combines TRBV19 with TRBJ2-1, with D uncertain. Trimming cost V 3 bases and J 13 bases, with 13 bases left between them. The germline gives CDR1 LNHDA, CDR2 SQIVND (reference sequence). The CDR3 length is 12 residues. Here the CDR3 reads CASSIGRVAQFF. CDR3 DNA: TGTGCCAGTAGTATTGGACGAGTCGCTCAGTTCTTC.

This clone was picked up a small number of times. V is TRBV5-6 and J is TRBJ2-4; the match to TRBD2 covers 9 bases. The germline CDR1 and CDR2 sequences are SGHDT and YYEEEE. CDR3 length equals 19 residues. The ends lost 0 bases at V and 0 bases at J; junction bases unmatched: 10. The CDR3 here is CASSLARLAGRRAKNIQYF. In nucleotides, the CDR3 is TGTGCCAGCAGCTTGGCTCGTCTAGCGGGAAGGCGAGCCAAAAACATTCAGTACTTC.

The chain combines TRBV2 with TRBJ1-4; D gene uncertain. The germline CDR1 and CDR2 sequences are SNHLY and FYNNEI. The V gene lost 2 bases and the J gene lost 6 bases, with 10 bases spanning the gap. CDR3 length: 14 amino acids. CDR3 protein: CASSEMGVDEKLFF. The CDR3 region has the DNA TGTGCCAGCAGTGAAATGGGTGTAGATGAAAAACTGTTTTTT. Based on the CDR3 plus reference TRBV2 and TRBJ1-4, the full variable domain is EPEVTQTPSHQVTQMGQEVILRCVPISNHLYFYWYRQILGQKVEFLVSFYNNEISEKSEIFDDQFSVERPDGSNFTLKIRSTKLEDSAMYFCASSEMGVDEKLFFGSGTQLSVL.

The rearrangement uses TRBV3-1 (or the pseudogene TRBV3-2) and TRBJ2-3, with TRBD1 as a possible D gene (5 bases). V gave up 4 bases and J gave up 0 bases, with 14 bases separating them. The CDR3 contains 16 residues. The germline V gene has CDR1 LGHDT and CDR2 YNNKEL (reference sequence). CDR3 coding DNA: TGTGCCAGCAGCCTTAAACCGACAGCTAGCACAGATACGCAGTATTTT. It codes for CASSLKPTASTDTQYF.

The gene calls are TRBV14 and TRBJ2-1; D unresolved. V was pared by 0 bases and J by 0 bases, with 9 bases between. The CDR3 has 16 residues. Germline CDR1 and CDR2: SGHDN and FVKESK. The CDR3 loop reads CASSQDRKRSYNEQFF. In nucleotides, the CDR3 is TGTGCCAGCAGCCAAGACCGCAAACGCTCCTACAATGAGCAGTTCTTC.

This chain links TRBV28 with TRBJ1-5; 9 nucleotides agree with TRBD1. The germline V gene encodes CDR1 MDHEN and CDR2 SYDVKM. The junction had 18 bases not matched to a gene; V was cut back by 6 bases and J by 6 bases. The CDR3 totals 18 residues. The CDR3 protein is CASSSATYTGGVGQPQHF. The CDR3 nucleotides are TGTGCCAGCAGCTCAGCCACCTACACAGGGGGCGTAGGTCAGCCCCAGCATTTT.

V and J are TRBV18 and TRBJ2-7; TRBD1 agrees at 10 bases. This CDR3 comprises 14 residues. Germline CDR1 KGHSH, CDR2 LQKENI. Losses at the gene ends were 6 bases for V and 1 base for J; bases not matched to a gene: 3. The CDR3, as DNA: TGTGCCAGCTCTCCGGACAGGGGGTCCTACGAGCAGTACTTC. Amino acids: CASSPDRGSYEQYF.

The V gene is TRBV5-1, the J gene TRBJ1-4; 7 bases agree with TRBD1. The CDR3 length is 15 residues. CDR1 and CDR2 from the germline V gene are SGHRS and YFSETQ. The V and J ends lost 4 bases and 3 bases, in that order; junction bases with no gene match: 6. The CDR3 region is CASSAYRGPNEKLFF. In DNA, the CDR3 is TGCGCCAGCAGCGCGTACAGGGGCCCTAATGAAAAACTGTTTTTT.

This clone came up once. This chain uses TRBV28 with TRBJ1-2, with D hard to call. V lost 3 bases, J lost 3 bases, and 8 bases lay in between. Per the germline V gene, CDR1 is MDHEN and CDR2 is SYDVKM. CDR3 length: 13 residues. The CDR3 protein is CASSFGAYYGYTF. CDR3 sequence (DNA): TGTGCCAGCAGTTTTGGCGCGTACTATGGCTACACCTTC.